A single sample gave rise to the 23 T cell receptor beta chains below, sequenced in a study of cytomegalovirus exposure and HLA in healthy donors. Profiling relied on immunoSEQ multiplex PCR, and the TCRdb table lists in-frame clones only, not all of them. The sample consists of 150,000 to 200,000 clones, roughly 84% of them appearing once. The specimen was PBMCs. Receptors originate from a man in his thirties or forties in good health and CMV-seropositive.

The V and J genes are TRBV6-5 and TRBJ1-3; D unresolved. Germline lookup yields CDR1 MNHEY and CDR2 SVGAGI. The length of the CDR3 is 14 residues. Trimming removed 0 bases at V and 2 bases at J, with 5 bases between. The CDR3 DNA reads TGTGCCAGCAGTTACTCGGAGGCTGGAAACACCATATATTTT. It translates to CASSYSEAGNTIYF.

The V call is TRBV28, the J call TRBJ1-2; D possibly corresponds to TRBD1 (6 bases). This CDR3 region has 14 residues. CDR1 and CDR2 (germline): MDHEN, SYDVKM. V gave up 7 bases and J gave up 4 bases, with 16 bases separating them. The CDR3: CASIPGTSIYGYTF. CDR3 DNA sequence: TGTGCCAGCATCCCCGGGACAAGCATCTATGGCTACACCTTC.

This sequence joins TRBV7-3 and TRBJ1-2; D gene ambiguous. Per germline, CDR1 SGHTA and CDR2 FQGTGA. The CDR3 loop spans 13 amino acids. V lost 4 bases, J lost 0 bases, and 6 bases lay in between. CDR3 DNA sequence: TGTGCCAGCAGCTCCGGTCCTAACTATGGCTACACCTTC. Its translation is CASSSGPNYGYTF. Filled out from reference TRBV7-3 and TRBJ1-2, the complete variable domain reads GAGVSQTPSNKVTEKGKYVELRCDPISGHTALYWYRQSLGQGPEFLIYFQGTGAADDSGLPNDRFFAVRPEGSVSTLKIQRTERGDSAVYLCASSSGPNYGYTFGSGTRLTVV.

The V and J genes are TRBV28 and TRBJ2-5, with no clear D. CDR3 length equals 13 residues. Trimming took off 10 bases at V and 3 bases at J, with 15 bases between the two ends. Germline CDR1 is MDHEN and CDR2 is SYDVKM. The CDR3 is CATAWATEETQYF. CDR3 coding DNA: TGTGCCACCGCCTGGGCGACGGAAGAGACCCAGTACTTC.

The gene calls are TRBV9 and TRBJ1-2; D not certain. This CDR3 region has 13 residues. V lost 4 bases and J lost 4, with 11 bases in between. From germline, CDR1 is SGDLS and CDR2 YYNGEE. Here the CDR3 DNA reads TGTGCCAGCAGCCTACGGTCTTCCTATGGCTACACCTTC. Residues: CASSLRSSYGYTF. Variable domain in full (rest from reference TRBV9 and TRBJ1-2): DSGVTQTPKHLITATGQRVTLRCSPRSGDLSVYWYQQSLDQGLQFLIQYYNGEERAKGNILERFSAQQFPDLHSELNLSSLELGDSALYFCASSLRSSYGYTFGSGTRLTVV.

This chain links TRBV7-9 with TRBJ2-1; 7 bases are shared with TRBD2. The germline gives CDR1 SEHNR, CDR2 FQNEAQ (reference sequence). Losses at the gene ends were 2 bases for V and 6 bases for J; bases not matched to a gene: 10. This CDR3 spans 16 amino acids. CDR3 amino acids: CASSLRFSGKFNEQFF. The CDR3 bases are TGTGCCAGCAGCTTAAGGTTCAGCGGGAAGTTCAATGAGCAGTTCTTC.

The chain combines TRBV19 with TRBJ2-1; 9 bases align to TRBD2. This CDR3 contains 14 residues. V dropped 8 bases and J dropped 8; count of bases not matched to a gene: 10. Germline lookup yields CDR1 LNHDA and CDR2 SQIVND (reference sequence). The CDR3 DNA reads TGTGCCAGTGGGGTTAGCGGGAGAACCCATGAGCAGTTCTTC. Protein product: CASGVSGRTHEQFF.

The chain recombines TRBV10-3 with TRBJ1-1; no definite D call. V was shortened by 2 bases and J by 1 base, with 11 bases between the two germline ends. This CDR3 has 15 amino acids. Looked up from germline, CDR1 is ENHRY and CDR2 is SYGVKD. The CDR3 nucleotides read TGTGCCATCAGTGAGAGCGGGGAGCCGAACACTGAAGCTTTCTTT. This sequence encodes CAISESGEPNTEAFF.

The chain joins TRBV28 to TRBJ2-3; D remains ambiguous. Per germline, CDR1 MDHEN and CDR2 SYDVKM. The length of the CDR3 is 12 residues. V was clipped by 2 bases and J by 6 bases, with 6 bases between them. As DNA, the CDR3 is TGTGCCAGCAGTTTAAGCTGGGATACGCAGTATTTT. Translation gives CASSLSWDTQYF.

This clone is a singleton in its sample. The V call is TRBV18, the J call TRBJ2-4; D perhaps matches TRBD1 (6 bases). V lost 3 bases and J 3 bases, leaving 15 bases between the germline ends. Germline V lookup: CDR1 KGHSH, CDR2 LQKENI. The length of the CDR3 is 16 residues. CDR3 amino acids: CASSPQQGDGKNIQYF. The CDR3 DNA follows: TGTGCCAGCTCACCTCAACAGGGAGATGGCAAAAACATTCAGTACTTC.

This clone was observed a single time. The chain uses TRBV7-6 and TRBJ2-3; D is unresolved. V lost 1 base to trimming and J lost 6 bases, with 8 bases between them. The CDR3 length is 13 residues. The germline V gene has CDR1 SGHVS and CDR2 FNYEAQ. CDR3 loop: CASSLGHDDTQYF. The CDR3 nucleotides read TGTGCCAGCAGCTTAGGACACGACGATACGCAGTATTTT.

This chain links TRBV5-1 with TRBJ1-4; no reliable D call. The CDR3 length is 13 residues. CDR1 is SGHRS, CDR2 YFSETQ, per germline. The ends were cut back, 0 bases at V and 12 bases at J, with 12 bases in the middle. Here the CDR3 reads CASSLAGGYQLFF. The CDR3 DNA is TGCGCCAGCAGCTTGGCCGGTGGTTATCAACTGTTTTTT.

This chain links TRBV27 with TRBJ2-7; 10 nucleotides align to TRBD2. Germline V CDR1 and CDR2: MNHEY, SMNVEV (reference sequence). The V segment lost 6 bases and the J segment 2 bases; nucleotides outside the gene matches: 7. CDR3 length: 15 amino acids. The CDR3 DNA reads TGTGCCAGCAGCCCCACTAGCGGGAAGCCCTACGAGCAGTACTTC. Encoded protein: CASSPTSGKPYEQYF.

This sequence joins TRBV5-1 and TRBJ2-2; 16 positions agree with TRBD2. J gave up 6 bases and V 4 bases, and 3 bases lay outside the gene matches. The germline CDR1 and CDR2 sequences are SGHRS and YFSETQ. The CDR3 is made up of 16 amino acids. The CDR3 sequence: CASSTGLAGGSGELFF. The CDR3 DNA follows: TGCGCCAGCAGCACGGGACTAGCGGGAGGGTCCGGGGAGCTGTTTTTT.

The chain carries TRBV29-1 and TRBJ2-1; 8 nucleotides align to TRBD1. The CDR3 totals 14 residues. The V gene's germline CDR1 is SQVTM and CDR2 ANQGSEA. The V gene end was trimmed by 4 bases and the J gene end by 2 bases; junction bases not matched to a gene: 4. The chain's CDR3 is CSVGTGPAYNEQFF. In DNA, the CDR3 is TGCAGCGTTGGGACAGGGCCGGCCTACAATGAGCAGTTCTTC.

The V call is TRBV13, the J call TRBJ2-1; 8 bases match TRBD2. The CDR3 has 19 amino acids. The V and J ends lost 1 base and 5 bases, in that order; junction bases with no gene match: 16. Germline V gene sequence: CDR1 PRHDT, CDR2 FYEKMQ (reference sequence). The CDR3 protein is CASSLEGFLREGRDNEQFF. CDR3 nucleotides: TGTGCCAGCAGCTTAGAGGGGTTTCTCCGGGAGGGCCGCGACAATGAGCAGTTCTTC.

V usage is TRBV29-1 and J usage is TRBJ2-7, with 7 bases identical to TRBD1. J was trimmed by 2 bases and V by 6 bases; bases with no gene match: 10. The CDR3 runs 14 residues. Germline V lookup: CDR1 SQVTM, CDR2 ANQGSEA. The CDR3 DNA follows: TGCAGCGTCGGGGACAGCCCGAATACCTACGAGCAGTACTTC. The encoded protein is CSVGDSPNTYEQYF.

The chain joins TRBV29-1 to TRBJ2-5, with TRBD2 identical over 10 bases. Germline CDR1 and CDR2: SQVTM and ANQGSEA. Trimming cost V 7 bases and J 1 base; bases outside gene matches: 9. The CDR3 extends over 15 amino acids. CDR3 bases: TGCAGCGCCGGGGGCGCTAGCGGGGGCCAAGAGACCCAGTACTTC. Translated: CSAGGASGGQETQYF.

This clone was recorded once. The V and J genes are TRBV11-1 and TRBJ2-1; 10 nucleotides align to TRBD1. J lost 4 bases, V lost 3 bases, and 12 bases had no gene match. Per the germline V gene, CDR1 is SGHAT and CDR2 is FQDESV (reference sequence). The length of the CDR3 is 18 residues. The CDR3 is CASSLGPSGTGAYNEQFF. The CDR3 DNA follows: TGTGCCAGCAGCTTGGGCCCTTCCGGGACAGGGGCTTACAATGAGCAGTTCTTC. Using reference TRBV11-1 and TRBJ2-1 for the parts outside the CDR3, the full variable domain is EAEVAQSPRYKITEKSQAVAFWCDPISGHATLYWYRQILGQGPELLVQFQDESVVDDSQLPKDRFSAERLKGVDSTLKIQPAELGDSAMYLCASSLGPSGTGAYNEQFFGPGTRLTVL.

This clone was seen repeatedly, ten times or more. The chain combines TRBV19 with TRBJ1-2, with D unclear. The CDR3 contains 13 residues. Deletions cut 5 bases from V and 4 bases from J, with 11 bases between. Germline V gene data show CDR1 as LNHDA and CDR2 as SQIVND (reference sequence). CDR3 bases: TGTGCCAGTAGTTGGGGAGTAATCTATGGCTACACCTTC. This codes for CASSWGVIYGYTF.

The CDR3 loop is CASSLKGGRAYEQYF. In DNA, the CDR3 is TGTGCCAGCAGCTTAAAGGGCGGGAGGGCCTACGAGCAGTACTTC. V gene TRBV7-9 combines with J gene TRBJ2-7, with 9 bases fitting TRBD2. Germline CDR1 reads SEHNR; CDR2 reads FQNEAQ (reference sequence). V lost 2 bases and J lost 2; bases outside the gene matches: 4. The CDR3 extends over 15 amino acids.

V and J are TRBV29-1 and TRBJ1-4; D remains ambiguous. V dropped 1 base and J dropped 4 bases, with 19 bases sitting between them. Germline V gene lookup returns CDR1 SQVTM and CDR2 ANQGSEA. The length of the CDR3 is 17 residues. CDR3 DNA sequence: TGCAGCGTTGAAGGGTATGCGGCAAAACCCGGTAATGAAAAACTGTTTTTT. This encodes CSVEGYAAKPGNEKLFF.

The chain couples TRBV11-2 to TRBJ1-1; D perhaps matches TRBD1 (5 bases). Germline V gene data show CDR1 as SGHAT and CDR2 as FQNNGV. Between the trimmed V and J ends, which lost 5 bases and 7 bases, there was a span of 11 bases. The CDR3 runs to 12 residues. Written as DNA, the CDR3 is TGTGCCAGCAGCAAAGCGGGGGTTGAAGCTTTCTTT. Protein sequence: CASSKAGVEAFF. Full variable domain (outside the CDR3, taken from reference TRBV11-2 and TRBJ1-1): EAGVAQSPRYKIIEKRQSVAFWCNPISGHATLYWYQQILGQGPKLLIQFQNNGVVDDSQLPKDRFSAERLKGVDSTLKIQPAKLEDSAVYLCASSKAGVEAFFGQGTRLTVV.